These T cell receptor beta chains were read from a single sample in a study of blood T cell repertoires in COVID-19. Measured with immunoSEQ multiplex PCR; TCRdb has only the in-frame clones, and not every one. The sample records more than 200,000 clones, about 87% being singletons. Sequenced input: peripheral blood. These receptors came from a man in his 70s with acute or convalescent COVID-19. The CDR3 runs from the conserved cysteine through the conserved F or W. Fields, in order: D gene, CDR3 length, J gene, V gene, CDR3 protein. A D gene is named only where the DNA matches it firmly.

NA,13,TRBJ2-2,TRBV19,CASTSGVTGELFF
NA,13,TRBJ2-3,TRBV11-3,CASSLENGGTQYF
NA,15,TRBJ2-2,TRBV5-6,CASSLVLLNTGELFF
TRBD1,14,TRBJ2-7,TRBV3-1/TRBV3-2,CASLRDRVPYEQYF
NA,15,TRBJ2-7,TRBV11-2,CASSEGLPSSYEQYF
NA,13,TRBJ2-7,TRBV10-3,CAIRVDSPYEQYF
TRBD2,15,TRBJ2-2,TRBV27,CASSLAGVGTGELFF
NA,13,TRBJ1-2,TRBV18,CASSESPNYGYTF
NA,14,TRBJ1-1,TRBV5-8,CASSLATVNTEAFF
TRBD2,15,TRBJ2-7,TRBV6-5,CASSRDGRGTYEQYF
TRBD2,14,TRBJ2-7,TRBV7-2,CASSLVTSGEYAYF
NA,13,TRBJ2-5,TRBV19,CASRSAEAETQYF
TRBD1,17,TRBJ2-5,TRBV11-2,CASSLRAPQGARETQYF
NA,15,TRBJ1-2,TRBV5-4,CASSRGGGGPGGYTF